What follows is one T cell receptor (beta chain) and its context. The antigen remains undetermined. Trimming stripped 2 bases from V and 5 bases from J, with 9 bases between. The CDR3 sequence is 13 residues long. CDR1 SEHNR and CDR2 FQNEAQ come from the germline V gene (reference sequence). The sample comes from a study of early T cells in non-severe SARS-CoV-2 infection. Notes on the study in general: There was a bias toward anti-spike CD8 responses in VDJdb matching, which missed private and CD4 specificities.

Attached unique molecular identifiers marked individual cDNA molecules. TCRdb re-analysed the 5' RACE reads in MiXCR, keeping a single row per CDR3 protein. The table includes roughly 120,000 distinct CDR3 sequences, about 12% detected once. J is TRBJ1-1 and V is TRBV7-9, with TRBD1 as a possible D gene (6 bases). The specimen was whole blood, collected at baseline. This sequence was found in an adult who was a healthcare worker with PCR-confirmed SARS-CoV-2 infection or an uninfected control (not recorded which). The CDR3 reads CASSLLGATEAFF. DNA for the CDR3: TGTGCCAGCAGCTTATTGGGGGCGACTGAAGCTTTCTTT.